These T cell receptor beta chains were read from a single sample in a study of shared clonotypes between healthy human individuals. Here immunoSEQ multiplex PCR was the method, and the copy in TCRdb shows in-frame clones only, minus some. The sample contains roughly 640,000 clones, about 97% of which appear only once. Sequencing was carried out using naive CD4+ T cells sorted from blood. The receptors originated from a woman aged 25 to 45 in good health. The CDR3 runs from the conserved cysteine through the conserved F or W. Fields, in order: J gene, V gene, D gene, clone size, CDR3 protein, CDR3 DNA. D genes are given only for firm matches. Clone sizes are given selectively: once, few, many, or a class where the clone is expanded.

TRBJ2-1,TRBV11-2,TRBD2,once,CASSSRTSGMNEQFF,TGTGCCAGCAGCTCCCGCACTAGCGGGATGAATGAGCAGTTCTTC
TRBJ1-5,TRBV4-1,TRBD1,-,CASSQDRVGGAHQPQHF,TGCGCCAGCAGCCAAGACAGGGTAGGGGGCGCGCATCAGCCCCAGCATTTT
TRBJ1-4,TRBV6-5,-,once,CASNDGGATNEKLFF,TGTGCCAGCAACGACGGGGGTGCAACTAATGAAAAACTGTTTTTT
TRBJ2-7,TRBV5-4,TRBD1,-,CASKTGGWSSYEQYF,TGTGCCAGCAAAACAGGGGGGTGGAGCTCCTACGAGCAGTACTTC
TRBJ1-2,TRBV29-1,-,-,CSVEETTGVGYTF,TGCAGCGTTGAAGAAACTACAGGTGTTGGCTACACCTTC
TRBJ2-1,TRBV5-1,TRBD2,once,CASSSVASGQYNEQFF,TGCGCCAGCAGCAGCGTCGCTAGCGGACAATACAATGAGCAGTTCTTC
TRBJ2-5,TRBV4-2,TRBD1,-,CASSQNPGQGQETQYF,TGTGCCAGCAGCCAAAATCCGGGACAGGGGCAAGAGACCCAGTACTTC
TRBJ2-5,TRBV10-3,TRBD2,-,CATAPRGAGGDQETQYF,TGTGCCACCGCGCCCAGAGGGGCGGGAGGCGACCAAGAGACCCAGTACTTC
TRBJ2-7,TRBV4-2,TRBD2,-,CASSQEGAGDPYEQYF,TGTGCCAGCAGCCAAGAAGGGGCGGGAGATCCCTACGAGCAGTACTTC
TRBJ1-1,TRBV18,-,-,CASSQTEGMNTEAFF,TGTGCCAGCTCTCAGACCGAGGGCATGAACACTGAAGCTTTCTTT
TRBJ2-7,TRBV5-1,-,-,CASSLFGGQQYF,TGCGCCAGCAGCTTGTTCGGCGGACAGCAGTACTTC
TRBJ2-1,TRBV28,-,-,CASSPLSAGYNEQFF,TGTGCCAGCAGTCCCCTCTCAGCGGGCTACAATGAGCAGTTCTTC
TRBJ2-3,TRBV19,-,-,CASAGPTDTQYF,TGTGCCAGCGCAGGACCCACAGATACGCAGTATTTT
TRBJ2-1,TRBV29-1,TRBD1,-,CSSAAGQVSSYNEQFF,TGCAGTTCTGCTGCTGGACAGGTCAGCTCCTACAATGAGCAGTTCTTC
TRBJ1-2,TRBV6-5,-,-,CASSCLCRKTYGYTF,TGTGCCAGCAGTTGTTTATGTAGAAAGACCTATGGCTACACCTTC
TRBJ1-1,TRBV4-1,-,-,CASRPVIRGGEDTEAFF,TGCGCCAGCAGGCCGGTGATTAGAGGGGGTGAGGACACTGAAGCTTTCTTT
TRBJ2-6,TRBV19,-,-,CASTMGRSGANVLTF,TGTGCCAGTACAATGGGTCGCTCTGGGGCCAACGTCCTGACTTTC
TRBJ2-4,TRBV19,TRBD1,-,CATAGTGGGNIQYF,TGTGCCACCGCCGGGACAGGGGGTGGCAACATTCAGTACTTC
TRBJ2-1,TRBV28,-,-,CASRFRNEQFF,TGTGCCAGTAGGTTCCGGAATGAGCAGTTCTTC
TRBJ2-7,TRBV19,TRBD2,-,CASSEVAGAHEQYF,TGTGCCAGTAGTGAGGTAGCGGGAGCCCACGAGCAGTACTTC
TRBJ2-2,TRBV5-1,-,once,CASSLGYGELFF,TGCGCCAGCAGCTTGGGATACGGGGAGCTGTTTTTT
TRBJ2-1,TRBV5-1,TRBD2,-,CASSLESSGRTRLINEQFF,TGCGCCAGCAGCTTGGAGTCTAGCGGGAGGACCCGACTAATCAATGAGCAGTTCTTC
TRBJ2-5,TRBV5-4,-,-,CASSLGSRETQYF,TGTGCCAGCAGCTTGGGATCGCGGGAGACCCAGTACTTC